This T cell receptor (beta chain) was captured by sequencing in a study of regulatory T cells in long-lasting Graves disease. General study points: Those with persistent Graves' had less TCR diversity than newly diagnosed patients. Sampling was limited to peripheral blood rather than thyroid tissue.

As for time point: newly diagnosed GD, antithyroid drugs for less than 3 months. The TCR library used RNA extracted from PBMCs. The patients included were those that came from an endocrinology department in Xi'an, China. Germline CDR1 and CDR2: LGHDT and YNNKEL (reference sequence). The length of the CDR3 is 15 residues. V was pared by 3 bases and J by 1 base, with 12 bases between. The sample holds many counts of this clonotype. Its antigen remains unidentified. Investigators prepared the TCR beta libraries by applying iRepertoire HTBI primers and Arm-PCR of CDR3 regions. TCRdb independently ran MiXCR on the multiplex PCR reads; one entry per CDR3 protein. The table lists around 360,000 distinct CDR3 sequences, roughly 17% of them singletons. These data are also associated with another study on T cells in Graves' hyperthyroidism and ophthalmopathy. That report notes: TCR CDR3 regions were first amplified by RT-PCR with HTBI primers.

The receptor's source is a woman younger than 30 with Graves disease. The V call is TRBV3-1, the J call TRBJ2-5; D may correspond to TRBD1 or TRBD2 (6 bases each). Sequencing was performed on peripheral blood mononuclear cells (PBMCs), taken at new diagnosis, from a patient treated with antithyroid drugs. CDR3 region: CASSHYGGPQETQYF. CDR3 DNA sequence: TGTGCCAGCAGCCACTACGGGGGCCCCCAAGAGACCCAGTACTTC.